The clone carrying this T cell receptor (beta chain) occurred many times. The data derive from a study of metastatic and nonmetastatic thyroid tumors. Each patient went into thyroid surgery without having received any treatment. Germline V gives CDR1 SGHNT, CDR2 YYREEE (reference sequence). The CDR3 loop spans 14 amino acids. V was pared by 5 bases and J by 4 bases, with 6 bases of the junction left unmatched. TCRdb re-called the PCR reads via MiXCR. Of some 19,000 clones in the sample, about 25% were seen once. This TCR derives from a male donor with papillary thyroid cancer or a benign thyroid nodule (not recorded which). Some clones in this sample may be carry-over from other donors' samples. This chain joins TRBV5-4 and TRBJ1-1; 9 bases are shared with TRBD1. The sequenced sample was blood. CDR3 coding DNA: TGTGCCAGCAGAACCGGGACAGGGAGCACTGAAGCTTTCTTT. This codes for CASRTGTGSTEAFF. Based on the CDR3 plus reference TRBV5-4 and TRBJ1-1, the full variable domain is ETGVTQSPTHLIKTRGQQVTLRCSSQSGHNTVSWYQQALGQGPQFIFQYYREEENGRGNFPPRFSGLQFPNYSSELNVNALELDDSALYLCASRTGTGSTEAFFGQGTRLTVV.